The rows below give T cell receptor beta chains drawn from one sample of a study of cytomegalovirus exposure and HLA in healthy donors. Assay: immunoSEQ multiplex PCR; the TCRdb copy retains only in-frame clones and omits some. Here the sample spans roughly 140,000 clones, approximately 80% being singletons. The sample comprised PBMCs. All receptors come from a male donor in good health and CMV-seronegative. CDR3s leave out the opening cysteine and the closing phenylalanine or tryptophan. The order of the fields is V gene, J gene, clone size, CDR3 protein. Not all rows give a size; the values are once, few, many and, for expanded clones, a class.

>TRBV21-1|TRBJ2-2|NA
ASSILTGGEYEPGELF
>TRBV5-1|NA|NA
ASSLPRQGGGDEQY
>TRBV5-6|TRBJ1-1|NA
ASSDVRVDTEAF
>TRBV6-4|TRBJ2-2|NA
ASRTSNTGELF
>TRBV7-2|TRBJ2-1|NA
ASSLTRTYNEQF
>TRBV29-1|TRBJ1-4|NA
SVEDRVNEKLF
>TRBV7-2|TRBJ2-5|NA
ASSQRGTQY
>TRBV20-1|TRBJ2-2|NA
SARTDRELF
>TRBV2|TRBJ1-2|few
ASSEARGGYT
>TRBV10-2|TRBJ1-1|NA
ASRPQGLLNTEAF
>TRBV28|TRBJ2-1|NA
ASSLEWGGRSEQF
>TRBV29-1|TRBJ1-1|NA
SVERRTGTTFTEAF